A single sample is the source of the 27 T cell receptor beta chains below, sequenced in a study of TIL therapy for anti-PD-1-resistant metastatic lung cancer. This was the immunoSEQ v3 assay. Using immunoSEQ multiplex PCR, the repertoire was profiled, and TCRdb retains in-frame clones only, with some absent. The sample has under 100,000 clones, about three fifths seen once. The time point: pre-treatment sample, taken before nivolumab and TIL therapy. The tumor samples were excised metastases, mostly pleural nodules or supraclavicular lymph nodes. The specimen comprised tumor tissue, sampled at baseline. The receptors come from a person aged 30 to 80 with non-small cell lung cancer.

The chain uses TRBV5-5 and TRBJ1-4; TRBD1 matches 7 bases. This CDR3 has 14 amino acids. V lost 4 bases to trimming and J lost 8 bases; unmatched junction nucleotides: 8. Germline CDR1 reads SGHKS; CDR2 reads YYEKEE (reference sequence). In DNA form, the CDR3 reads TGTGCCAGCAGCGACCGACAGGGCCGGGAAAAACTGTTTTTT. Residues: CASSDRQGREKLFF.

This chain uses TRBV7-9 with TRBJ1-6; D is unresolved. The CDR3 is 16 residues long. Trimming took off 4 bases at V and 3 bases at J, with 13 bases between the two ends. Germline V gene lookup returns CDR1 SEHNR and CDR2 FQNEAQ (reference sequence). The CDR3 DNA sequence: TGTGCCAGCAGCTCCGAACAAAGCTTCTATAATTCACCCCTCCACTTT. Translated, it gives CASSSEQSFYNSPLHF.

This clone was observed a handful of times. V and J are TRBV9 and TRBJ2-7, with 8 bases matching TRBD1. Germline CDR1 is SGDLS and CDR2 is YYNGEE. CDR3 length equals 14 residues. The ends lost 0 bases at V and 7 bases at J; junction bases unmatched: 6. CDR3 coding DNA: TGTGCCAGCAGCGTAGGCCAGGGGGCGCTTGAGCAGTACTTC. Amino acid sequence: CASSVGQGALEQYF.

V and J are TRBV18 and TRBJ1-1; 7 bases are a match to TRBD1. Germline loops: CDR1 KGHSH, CDR2 LQKENI. The CDR3 extends over 15 amino acids. V lost 1 base, J lost 5 bases, and 7 bases stayed unmatched. Here the CDR3 DNA reads TGTGCCAGCTCACCACAAGAGGGGGCGAGTACTGAAGCTTTCTTT. It is translated as CASSPQEGASTEAFF.

The genes are TRBV2 and TRBJ2-3; D is possibly TRBD1 or TRBD2 (6 bases each). The CDR3 has 13 amino acids. V shed 7 bases and J shed 6 bases, with 14 bases lying between them. Germline CDR1 is SNHLY and CDR2 is FYNNEI. This CDR3 reads CASTGEAVDTQYF. In DNA, the CDR3 is TGTGCCAGCACAGGGGAGGCGGTCGATACGCAGTATTTT.

This clone turned up a few times. The genes are TRBV7-3 and TRBJ2-7, with TRBD1 identical over 9 bases. V was clipped by 4 bases and J by 0 bases; unmatched bases: 4. The germline CDR1 and CDR2 sequences are SGHTA and FQGTGA. The CDR3 spans 15 residues. CDR3 in amino acids: CASSSGQGSSYEQYF. The CDR3 DNA reads TGTGCCAGCAGCTCTGGACAGGGGAGCTCCTACGAGCAGTACTTC.

The chain combines TRBV3-1 (or the pseudogene TRBV3-2) with TRBJ2-7; D gene unclear. The V gene lost 1 base and the J gene lost 1 base, with 17 bases spanning the gap. Germline CDR1 LGHDT, CDR2 YNNKEL (reference sequence). This CDR3 is 17 amino acids long. The CDR3 DNA reads TGTGCCAGCAGCCAAGCACAAAACGGGCCCTCTTCCTACGAGCAGTACTTC. Translating gives CASSQAQNGPSSYEQYF.

This chain links TRBV5-6 with TRBJ2-5, with D uncertain. Looked up from germline, CDR1 is SGHDT and CDR2 is YYEEEE. The CDR3 is made up of 13 amino acids. V lost 6 bases to trimming and J lost 2 bases, with 11 bases between them. The chain's CDR3 is CASKMGQQETQYF. In DNA form, the CDR3 reads TGTGCCAGCAAAATGGGCCAGCAAGAGACCCAGTACTTC.

This clone was observed once. This rearrangement joins TRBV5-1 to TRBJ1-4, with D perhaps TRBD1 (6 bases). From germline, CDR1 is SGHRS and CDR2 YFSETQ. V dropped 0 bases and J dropped 10 bases, with 16 bases sitting between them. This CDR3 has 15 amino acids. The CDR3 sequence: CASSLGQGFGGKLFF. As DNA, the CDR3 is TGCGCCAGCAGCTTGGGCCAGGGGTTTGGGGGAAAACTGTTTTTT.

J is TRBJ2-7 and V is TRBV28; D could derive from TRBD1 or TRBD2 (5 bases each). CDR3 length: 12 amino acids. V lost 7 bases and J 2 bases, leaving 9 bases between the germline ends. Germline V gives CDR1 MDHEN, CDR2 SYDVKM. As DNA, the CDR3 is TGTGCCAGCATGGGGGTAACCTACGAGCAGTACTTC. Translated: CASMGVTYEQYF. The entire variable domain, with the rest obtained from reference TRBV28 and TRBJ2-7, is as follows: DVKVTQSSRYLVKRTGEKVFLECVQDMDHENMFWYRQDPGLGLRLIYFSYDVKMKEKGDIPEGYSVSREKKERFSLILESASTNQTSMYLCASMGVTYEQYFGPGTRLTVT.

The chain employs TRBV5-1 and TRBJ2-5; 7 bases are a match to TRBD2. This CDR3 has 13 amino acids. Germline CDR1 is SGHRS and CDR2 is YFSETQ. The V and J ends lost 2 bases and 5 bases, in that order; junction bases with no gene match: 3. The DNA for the CDR3 is TGCGCCAGCAGCTTACTGGGGGGGGAGACCCAGTACTTC. Encoded protein: CASSLLGGETQYF.

This chain uses TRBV6-2 or TRBV6-3 with TRBJ2-7; perhaps TRBD1 as D (5 bases). V lost 0 bases and J 0 bases, leaving 21 bases between the germline ends. The CDR3 is 19 residues long. CDR1 is MNHEY and CDR2 is SVGEGT in the germline V gene. Here the CDR3 reads CASSYSSSPGMVSSYEQYF. The CDR3 nucleotides are TGTGCCAGCAGTTACTCGAGTAGCCCAGGGATGGTTAGCTCCTACGAGCAGTACTTC.

This clone came up once. The chain is built from TRBV4-3 and TRBJ2-5; D remains ambiguous. The CDR3 length is 14 residues. Germline V gene lookup returns CDR1 LGHNA and CDR2 YSLEER. The germline V and J ends were trimmed by 2 bases and 2 bases, with 9 bases remaining between them. The CDR3: CASSQRYGQETQYF. The CDR3 DNA reads TGCGCCAGCAGCCAACGTTACGGACAAGAGACCCAGTACTTC.

In this sample, this clone turned up a few times. Compared with germline, one end of the junction differs, possibly owing to a read error. The chain links TRBV7-8 to TRBJ2-2; the match to TRBD2 covers 11 bases. Per germline, CDR1 SGHVS and CDR2 FQNEAQ. The CDR3 sequence is 15 residues long. The CDR3 spells CASSLAGGHTGELFF. DNA for the CDR3: TGTGCCAGCAGCCTAGCGGGGGGACACACCGGGGAGCTGTTTTTT.

This clone showed up just once. V gene TRBV5-6 combines with J gene TRBJ2-7; 7 nucleotides line up with TRBD1. V shed 4 bases and J 2 bases; nucleotides not matched to a gene: 9. Germline CDR1 is SGHDT and CDR2 is YYEEEE. The CDR3 contains 15 residues. The CDR3 reads CASSTGTALPYEQYF. CDR3 coding DNA: TGTGCCAGCAGCACCGGGACAGCACTACCCTACGAGCAGTACTTC.

V usage is TRBV6-5 and J usage is TRBJ1-4; 8 nucleotides align to TRBD1. Germline CDR1 and CDR2: MNHEY and SVGAGI. The CDR3 spans 12 residues. V was pared by 6 bases and J by 10 bases, with 4 bases of the junction left unmatched. CDR3 sequence (DNA): TGTGCCAGCAGCCTTACAGGGGGAAAACTGTTTTTT. Amino acids: CASSLTGGKLFF.

This chain connects TRBV6-5 to TRBJ1-5, with D possibly matching TRBD1 (6 bases). V shed 6 bases and J shed 3 bases, with 12 bases lying between them. The germline V gene has CDR1 MNHEY and CDR2 SVGAGI. The CDR3 sequence is 14 residues long. The DNA of the CDR3 is TGTGCCAGCAGGGGGGGGGCCCCCAATCAGCCCCAGCATTTT. Protein sequence: CASRGGAPNQPQHF.

The V call is TRBV7-9, the J call TRBJ2-7, with 8 positions matching TRBD1. CDR3 length: 16 amino acids. After removal of 2 bases from V and 3 bases from J, the junction contained 9 bases not matched to a gene. The germline CDR1 and CDR2 sequences are SEHNR and FQNEAQ (reference sequence). In DNA form, the CDR3 reads TGTGCCAGCAGCTTACGATCAGGACAGGGCCTCTACGAGCAGTACTTC. Translation gives CASSLRSGQGLYEQYF.

The chain recombines TRBV24-1 with TRBJ2-1, with D perhaps given as TRBD1 or TRBD2 (5 bases each). Germline values: CDR1 KGHDR, CDR2 SFDVKD. V lost 5 bases and J 4 bases, leaving 14 bases between the germline ends. The CDR3 is made up of 15 amino acids. The CDR3 nucleotides are TGTGCCACCAGTGCGACCGGGACGATGTACAATGAGCAGTTCTTC. It is translated as CATSATGTMYNEQFF.

This clone has more than one count but fewer than ten. The chain employs TRBV10-1 and TRBJ1-3, with a possible D match to TRBD1 (6 bases). V lost 5 bases to trimming and J lost 2 bases, with 13 bases between them. This CDR3 region has 15 residues. The germline CDR1 and CDR2 sequences are WNHNN and SYGVQD (reference sequence). The CDR3, as DNA: TGCGCCAGCAGTAAGGACAGCTCGGCTGGAAACACCATATATTTT. Translated: CASSKDSSAGNTIYF.

This clone came up a few times. The rearrangement joins TRBV28 to TRBJ1-2, with unresolved D. In germline, CDR1 is MDHEN, CDR2 SYDVKM. This CDR3 spans 15 amino acids. Trimming took 5 bases from V and 0 from J, leaving 13 bases between them. CDR3 in amino acids: CASSPGSSTNYGYTF. The CDR3 DNA sequence: TGTGCCAGCAGTCCCGGCAGCTCAACTAACTATGGCTACACCTTC.

This clone was found a few times. The rearrangement uses TRBV7-2 and TRBJ1-1, with D possibly TRBD1 on 6 matching bases. The V and J ends lost 0 bases and 5 bases respectively, with 13 bases between them. Germline V CDR1 and CDR2: SGHTA, FQGNSA. The CDR3 runs 15 residues. This CDR3 is CASSLARGAMTEAFF. The CDR3 DNA is TGTGCCAGCAGCTTAGCGCGGGGGGCAATGACTGAAGCTTTCTTT.

The chain links TRBV2 to TRBJ2-1, with unresolved D. The CDR3 extends over 16 amino acids. Trimming took 6 bases from V and 0 from J, leaving 15 bases between them. CDR1 and CDR2 from the germline V gene are SNHLY and FYNNEI. CDR3 protein: CASRRSTAISYNEQFF. CDR3 DNA: TGTGCCAGCAGGAGATCCACGGCGATCTCCTACAATGAGCAGTTCTTC. The complete variable domain, with remaining parts taken from reference TRBV2 and TRBJ2-1, reads EPEVTQTPSHQVTQMGQEVILRCVPISNHLYFYWYRQILGQKVEFLVSFYNNEISEKSEIFDDQFSVERPDGSNFTLKIRSTKLEDSAMYFCASRRSTAISYNEQFFGPGTRLTVL.

The V gene is TRBV2, the J gene TRBJ2-3; unclear D gene. The length of the CDR3 is 16 residues. The germline V gene encodes CDR1 SNHLY and CDR2 FYNNEI. Trimming cost V 7 bases and J 6 bases, with 23 bases left between them. The CDR3 loop is CASTSNGLATEDTQYF. CDR3 sequence (DNA): TGTGCCAGCACCTCCAATGGGTTAGCCACGGAGGATACGCAGTATTTT.

The chain joins TRBV7-3 to TRBJ1-2; 7 bases align to TRBD1. V lost 4 bases and J lost 4; bases outside the gene matches: 6. Germline V CDR1 and CDR2: SGHTA, FQGTGA. CDR3 size: 14 residues. In DNA form, the CDR3 reads TGTGCCAGCAGCTCAAAAGGGGGCGCCTATGGCTACACCTTC. Protein sequence: CASSSKGGAYGYTF.

The table lists this clone with a few counts. The chain combines TRBV6-5 with TRBJ2-1; D not certain. The germline CDR1 and CDR2 sequences are MNHEY and SVGAGI. Trimming left V 5 bases short and J 7 bases short, with 9 bases between. CDR3 length equals 12 residues. CDR3 region: CASSRGRNEQFF. DNA for the CDR3: TGTGCCAGCAGTAGAGGACGGAATGAGCAGTTCTTC.

This clone has just one count. The chain combines TRBV19 with TRBJ1-1, with no clear D. V was trimmed by 3 bases and J by 5 bases, leaving 10 bases between them. This CDR3 spans 13 amino acids. CDR1 LNHDA and CDR2 SQIVND come from the germline V gene (reference sequence). The CDR3 sequence: CASSMRAQTEAFF. Here the CDR3 DNA reads TGTGCCAGTAGTATGAGGGCGCAGACTGAAGCTTTCTTT.